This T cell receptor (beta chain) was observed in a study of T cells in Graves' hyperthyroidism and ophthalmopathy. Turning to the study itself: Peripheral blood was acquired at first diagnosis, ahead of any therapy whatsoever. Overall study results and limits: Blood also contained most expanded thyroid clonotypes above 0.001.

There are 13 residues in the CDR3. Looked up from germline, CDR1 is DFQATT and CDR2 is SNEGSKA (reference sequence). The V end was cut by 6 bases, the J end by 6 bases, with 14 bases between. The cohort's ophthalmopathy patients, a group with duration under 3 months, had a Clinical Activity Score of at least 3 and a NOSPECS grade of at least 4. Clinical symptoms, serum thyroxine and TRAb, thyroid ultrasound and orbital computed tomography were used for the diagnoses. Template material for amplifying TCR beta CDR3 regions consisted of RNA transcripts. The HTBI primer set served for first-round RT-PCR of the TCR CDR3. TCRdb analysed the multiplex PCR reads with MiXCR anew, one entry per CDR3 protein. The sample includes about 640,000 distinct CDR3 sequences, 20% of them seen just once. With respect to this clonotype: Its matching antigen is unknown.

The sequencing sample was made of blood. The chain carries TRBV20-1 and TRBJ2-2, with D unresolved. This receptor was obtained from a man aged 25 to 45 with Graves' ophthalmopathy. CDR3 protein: CSARIHEPGELFF. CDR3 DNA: TGCAGTGCCCGTATCCATGAACCCGGGGAGCTGTTTTTT.